This passage covers 26 T cell receptor beta chains from one sample sequenced in a study of cytomegalovirus exposure and HLA in healthy donors. The PCR used 60 Vbeta and 13 Jbeta primers. This table comes from immunoSEQ multiplex PCR, and its TCRdb copy is limited to in-frame clones, with some not included. The table has over 80,000 clones, 73% seen once. The source material was PBMCs. These receptors were collected from a man aged 35 to 55 in good health and CMV-seronegative.

The gene calls are TRBV5-6 and TRBJ2-5; TRBD2 agrees at 7 bases. Trimming removed 0 bases from V and 5 bases from J; junction bases left unmatched: 4. CDR3 size: 14 residues. Germline V CDR1 and CDR2: SGHDT, YYEEEE. The CDR3 region is CASSLERGGETQYF. The CDR3 DNA reads TGTGCCAGCAGCTTGGAACGGGGAGGGGAGACCCAGTACTTC.

V and J are TRBV7-9 and TRBJ1-6; D is undetermined. This CDR3 contains 18 residues. V lost 4 bases and J lost 0, with 16 bases in between. CDR1 is SEHNR, CDR2 FQNEAQ, per germline (reference sequence). In nucleotides, the CDR3 is TGTGCCAGCAGCTCTCCACCCCGACGGAGCTCCTATAATTCACCCCTCCACTTT. Translating it yields CASSSPPRRSSYNSPLHF.

Here the CDR3 reads CASSGGQGEGTQYF. The DNA of the CDR3 is TGCGCCAGCAGCGGGGGACAGGGGGAAGGGACCCAGTACTTC. The genes are TRBV5-1 and TRBJ2-5; TRBD1 matches at 11 bases. V shed 4 bases and J 7 bases; nucleotides not matched to a gene: 6. The CDR3 has 14 residues. The germline V gene encodes CDR1 SGHRS and CDR2 YFSETQ. Full variable domain (remainder filled in from reference TRBV5-1 and TRBJ2-5): KAGVTQTPRYLIKTRGQQVTLSCSPISGHRSVSWYQQTPGQGLQFLFEYFSETQRNKGNFPGRFSGRQFSNSRSEMNVSTLELGDSALYLCASSGGQGEGTQYFGPGTRLLVL.

The chain couples TRBV9 to TRBJ1-1; D remains ambiguous. This CDR3 is built from 13 residues. Trimming removed 4 bases at V and 4 bases at J, with 11 bases between. Germline CDR1 reads SGDLS; CDR2 reads YYNGEE. This chain's CDR3 is CASSLGRGTEAFF. CDR3 in DNA: TGTGCCAGCAGCCTTGGGCGTGGCACTGAAGCTTTCTTT.

The chain joins TRBV19 to TRBJ1-1; 8 bases map to TRBD1. The CDR3 is 11 residues long. Germline V gene data show CDR1 as LNHDA and CDR2 as SQIVND (reference sequence). The ends lost 7 bases at V and 8 bases at J; junction bases unmatched: 3. This chain's CDR3 is CASKWDREAFF. The CDR3, as DNA: TGTGCCAGTAAATGGGACAGGGAAGCTTTCTTT.

The chain uses TRBV29-1 and TRBJ2-3; 8 bases match TRBD2. CDR3 size: 15 residues. V lost 3 bases, J lost 1 base, and 6 bases stayed unmatched. The V gene's germline CDR1 is SQVTM and CDR2 ANQGSEA. CDR3 region: CSVEAGGAGTDTQYF. CDR3 coding DNA: TGCAGCGTTGAGGCGGGGGGAGCCGGCACAGATACGCAGTATTTT.

V is TRBV6-5 and J is TRBJ2-5; D unresolved. CDR1 MNHEY and CDR2 SVGAGI come from the germline V gene. The CDR3 has 15 amino acids. Trimming removed 2 bases at V and 5 bases at J, with 15 bases between. CDR3 coding DNA: TGTGCCAGCAGTTACGATTTTGAGGAACGGGAGACCCAGTACTTC. It translates to CASSYDFEERETQYF.

The chain recombines TRBV4-1 with TRBJ1-1, with TRBD1 as a possible D gene (5 bases). V shed 5 bases and J shed 10 bases, with 17 bases lying between them. The CDR3 has 13 residues. Germline V gene sequence: CDR1 MGHRA, CDR2 YSYEKL. CDR3 sequence (DNA): TGCGCCAGCAGCTCATATACTGGGGCCGGAGCTTTCTTT. It codes for CASSSYTGAGAFF.

The chain combines TRBV4-2 with TRBJ1-1; D unclear. The V end was cut by 2 bases, the J end by 0 bases, with 16 bases between. The CDR3 runs to 17 residues. Germline CDR1 and CDR2: LGHNA and YNFKEQ. CDR3 sequence: CASSQLTTAAVNTEAFF. The CDR3 nucleotides read TGTGCCAGCAGCCAACTCACCACGGCAGCGGTGAACACTGAAGCTTTCTTT.

This chain uses TRBV30 with TRBJ1-1; the D gene is possibly TRBD1 (5 bases). There are 13 residues in the CDR3. CDR1 and CDR2 from the germline V gene are GTSNPN and SVGIG (reference sequence). CDR3 amino acids: CASQGLWNTEAFF. The DNA of the CDR3 is TGTGCTTCCCAGGGTTTATGGAACACTGAAGCTTTCTTT.

The V call is TRBV4-1, the J call TRBJ2-7; 8 nucleotides agree with TRBD1. V was pared by 1 base and J by 3 bases, with 5 bases of the junction left unmatched. The length of the CDR3 is 15 residues. CDR1 MGHRA and CDR2 YSYEKL come from the germline V gene. CDR3 amino acids: CASSQGSTGVYEQYF. The CDR3 region has the DNA TGCGCCAGCAGCCAAGGCTCGACAGGGGTCTACGAGCAGTACTTC.

The gene calls are TRBV14 and TRBJ2-3; D unresolved. CDR1 SGHDN and CDR2 FVKESK come from the germline V gene. V was trimmed by 1 base and J by 9 bases, leaving 8 bases between them. The CDR3 sequence is 12 residues long. The CDR3 DNA follows: TGTGCCAGCAGCCAAGGTCCCTTAACGCAGTATTTT. Amino acid sequence: CASSQGPLTQYF.

The chain has TRBV21-1 and TRBJ2-7; whether TRBD1, the table's D call, matches the DNA was not checked. TRBV21-1 is shown as a pseudogene. The CDR3 length is 13 residues. This chain's CDR3 is CASRSQGFYEQYF. The CDR3 DNA is TGTGCCAGCAGGTCACAGGGGTTCTACGAGCAGTACTTC.

This clone has more than one count but fewer than ten. The genes are TRBV4-2 and TRBJ2-1; 8 bases align to TRBD2. V was pared by 3 bases and J by 7 bases, with 11 bases of the junction left unmatched. From germline, CDR1 is LGHNA and CDR2 YNFKEQ. This CDR3 is 16 amino acids long. This chain's CDR3 is CASSHSGTRMGNEQFF. The CDR3 region has the DNA TGTGCCAGCAGCCATTCGGGGACTAGAATGGGGAATGAGCAGTTCTTC.

V and J are TRBV5-1 and TRBJ2-5; 7 bases match TRBD2. The CDR3 has 17 amino acids. Germline V gene sequence: CDR1 SGHRS, CDR2 YFSETQ. Trimming at V came to 1 base and at J to 0 bases, leaving 9 bases not matched to a gene. The CDR3 here is CASSLPILAAYQETQYF. As DNA, the CDR3 is TGCGCCAGCAGCTTGCCTATTCTAGCGGCGTACCAAGAGACCCAGTACTTC. Using reference TRBV5-1 and TRBJ2-5 for the parts outside the CDR3, the full variable domain is KAGVTQTPRYLIKTRGQQVTLSCSPISGHRSVSWYQQTPGQGLQFLFEYFSETQRNKGNFPGRFSGRQFSNSRSEMNVSTLELGDSALYLCASSLPILAAYQETQYFGPGTRLLVL.

The chain uses TRBV5-1 and TRBJ2-3; D may be TRBD2 (6 bases). Between the trimmed V and J ends, which lost 3 bases and 0 bases, there was a span of 8 bases. Germline CDR1 and CDR2: SGHRS and YFSETQ. The CDR3 runs 14 residues. CDR3 DNA: TGCGCCAGCAGCTGGGGGACTAGCACAGATACGCAGTATTTT. It is translated as CASSWGTSTDTQYF.

This clone was seen a single time. The limits of the CDR3 on the DNA are not certain, so only TCRdb's listed CDR3 is given. This chain joins TRBV21-1 and TRBJ2-7; the D call TRBD2 from the table was never checked on the DNA. TRBV21-1 is noted as a pseudogene. The CDR3 has 18 residues if both end residues are counted. CDR3 sequence: CASGKKGVACGTGLEQYF.

Only one count was recorded for this clone. The gene calls are TRBV5-1 and TRBJ1-2; a possible D gene is TRBD1 (6 bases). Germline CDR1 SGHRS, CDR2 YFSETQ. V was clipped by 4 bases and J by 0 bases, with 16 bases between them. The CDR3 contains 16 residues. DNA of the CDR3: TGCGCCAGCAGCCTATACGGACAGAACTCTAACTATGGCTACACCTTC. It specifies CASSLYGQNSNYGYTF. The variable domain in full, with the rest retrieved from reference TRBV5-1 and TRBJ1-2, is KAGVTQTPRYLIKTRGQQVTLSCSPISGHRSVSWYQQTPGQGLQFLFEYFSETQRNKGNFPGRFSGRQFSNSRSEMNVSTLELGDSALYLCASSLYGQNSNYGYTFGSGTRLTVV.

This clone was observed a few times. The V and J genes are TRBV5-5 and TRBJ1-4; D not resolved. The germline CDR1 and CDR2 sequences are SGHKS and YYEKEE (reference sequence). This CDR3 has 14 amino acids. Deletions cut 8 bases from V and 2 bases from J, with 13 bases between. Written as DNA, the CDR3 is TGTGCCAGTGGCCCCCGGCGGACTAATGAAAAACTGTTTTTT. It encodes CASGPRRTNEKLFF.

This chain connects TRBV19 to TRBJ1-5, with TRBD1 as a possible D gene (5 bases). This CDR3 is 14 amino acids long. Germline V gene lookup returns CDR1 LNHDA and CDR2 SQIVND (reference sequence). Trimming shortened V by 3 bases and J by 3 bases, and 9 bases separated the two germline ends. The CDR3 coding sequence is TGTGCCAGTAGTATCGACAGCTTCAATCAGCCCCAGCATTTT. Translating gives CASSIDSFNQPQHF.

V usage is TRBV5-8 and J usage is TRBJ2-1, with TRBD1 identical over 7 bases. V dropped 7 bases and J dropped 4; count of bases not matched to a gene: 2. The V gene's germline CDR1 is SGHTS and CDR2 YDEGEE. The CDR3 length is 12 residues. CDR3 loop: CASGTDYNEQFF. The CDR3 DNA sequence: TGTGCCAGCGGGACAGATTACAATGAGCAGTTCTTC.

The genes are TRBV5-1 and TRBJ1-4, with 7 bases that match TRBD1. Unmatched junction bases numbered 3, after V lost 1 base and J lost 6 bases. The CDR3 contains 14 residues. Germline CDR1 is SGHRS and CDR2 is YFSETQ. This CDR3 is CASSLQTGYEKLFF. In DNA, the CDR3 is TGCGCCAGCAGCTTGCAGACAGGGTATGAAAAACTGTTTTTT.

This chain links TRBV6-6 with TRBJ2-7; a possible D gene is TRBD2 (5 bases). V was trimmed by 4 bases and J by 2 bases, leaving 15 bases between them. Germline V gene lookup returns CDR1 MNHNY and CDR2 SVGAGI (reference sequence). The CDR3 is made up of 15 amino acids. The CDR3 DNA reads TGTGCCAGCAGTTCCACACGGGGTTTGGCCTACGAGCAGTACTTC. Amino acids: CASSSTRGLAYEQYF.

In this sample, this clone turned up once. The rearrangement links TRBV5-1 to TRBJ2-2; no reliable D call. Germline CDR1 is SGHRS and CDR2 is YFSETQ. This CDR3 spans 15 amino acids. Trimming pared 3 bases from V and 7 bases from J, leaving 16 bases between. In nucleotides, the CDR3 is TGCGCCAGCAGCTCCAGATCCGCGAGAGGCGGGGAGCTGTTTTTT. This translates into CASSSRSARGGELFF. Full variable domain (rest looked up from reference TRBV5-1 and TRBJ2-2): KAGVTQTPRYLIKTRGQQVTLSCSPISGHRSVSWYQQTPGQGLQFLFEYFSETQRNKGNFPGRFSGRQFSNSRSEMNVSTLELGDSALYLCASSSRSARGGELFFGEGSRLTVL.

The sample holds a few counts of this clone. Its ends do not fully match the called genes, so a read error is possible. CDR3 in DNA: TGCCTCCTCGGGGGGACCACAGATACGCAGTATTTT. Translating gives CLLGGTTDTQYF. The chain is built from TRBV7-9 and TRBJ2-3; 7 nucleotides match TRBD2. The CDR3 sequence is 12 residues long. Germline CDR1 reads SEHNR; CDR2 reads FQNEAQ (reference sequence).

The chain combines TRBV5-4 with TRBJ2-2; tentatively, D is TRBD2 (6 bases). Looked up from germline, CDR1 is SGHNT and CDR2 is YYREEE (reference sequence). The CDR3 length is 15 residues. Trimming took 2 bases from V and 1 from J, leaving 9 bases between them. CDR3 sequence: CASSFGGLNTGELFF. The CDR3 DNA follows: TGTGCCAGCAGCTTTGGGGGGTTGAACACCGGGGAGCTGTTTTTT.